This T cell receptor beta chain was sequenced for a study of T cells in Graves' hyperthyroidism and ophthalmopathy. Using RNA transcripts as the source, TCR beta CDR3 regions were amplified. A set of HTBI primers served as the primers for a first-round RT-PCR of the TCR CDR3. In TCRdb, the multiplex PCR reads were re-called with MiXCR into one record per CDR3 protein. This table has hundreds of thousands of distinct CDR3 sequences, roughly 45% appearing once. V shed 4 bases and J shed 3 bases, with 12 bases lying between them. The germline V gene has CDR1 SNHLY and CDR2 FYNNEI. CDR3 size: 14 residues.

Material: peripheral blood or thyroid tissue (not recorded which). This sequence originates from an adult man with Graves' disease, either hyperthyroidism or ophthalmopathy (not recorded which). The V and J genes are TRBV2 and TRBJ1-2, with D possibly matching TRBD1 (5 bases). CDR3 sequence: CASSVWAGDYGYTF. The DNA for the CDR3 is TGTGCCAGCAGTGTTTGGGCGGGGGACTATGGCTACACCTTC.